This passage covers 25 T cell receptor beta chains from one sample sequenced in a study of shared clonotypes between healthy human individuals. Sequencing used immunoSEQ multiplex PCR; TCRdb keeps in-frame clones, though not all of them. Among roughly 2.5 million clones listed, around 90% were seen once. The sequenced sample was naive CD4+ T cells sorted from blood. Subset described: CD45RA+ positively selected. The source of these receptors is a man between 18 and 29 years old in good health.

This clone was recorded only once. This CDR3 is CAISESTGFLTVMEEQFF. CDR3 nucleotide sequence: TGTGCCATCAGTGAGTCGACAGGGTTCTTGACGGTGATGGAAGAGCAGTTCTTC. The chain carries TRBV10-3 and TRBJ2-1, with 7 bases lining up with TRBD1. This CDR3 region has 18 residues. The J segment lost 10 bases and the V segment lost 0 bases, leaving 18 bases of the junction unmatched. Germline-derived CDR1 and CDR2 are ENHRY and SYGVKD.

The chain joins TRBV9 to TRBJ2-1; 10 nucleotides line up with TRBD2. The ends lost 4 bases at V and 5 bases at J; junction bases unmatched: 12. In germline, CDR1 is SGDLS, CDR2 YYNGEE. The CDR3 length is 17 residues. CDR3 region: CASSLMGAGGTHNEQFF. CDR3 in DNA: TGTGCCAGCAGCTTGATGGGAGCGGGGGGGACGCACAATGAGCAGTTCTTC.

V gene TRBV19 combines with J gene TRBJ1-6; TRBD1 agrees at 9 bases. Germline CDR1 and CDR2: LNHDA and SQIVND (reference sequence). This CDR3 comprises 15 residues. V was clipped by 7 bases and J by 4 bases; unmatched bases: 5. CDR3: CASMRGQGYNSPLHF. The CDR3 DNA follows: TGTGCCAGTATGCGGGGACAGGGTTATAATTCACCCCTCCACTTT. Drawing the rest from reference TRBV19 and TRBJ1-6, the complete variable domain is DGGITQSPKYLFRKEGQNVTLSCEQNLNHDAMYWYRQDPGQGLRLIYYSQIVNDFQKGDIAEGYSVSREKKESFPLTVTSAQKNPTAFYLCASMRGQGYNSPLHFGNGTRLTVT.

The chain uses TRBV6-5 and TRBJ1-5; a possible D gene is TRBD1 (6 bases). Germline V lookup: CDR1 MNHEY, CDR2 SVGAGI. V lost 2 bases and J 0 bases, leaving 8 bases between the germline ends. The CDR3 totals 15 residues. The CDR3 DNA sequence: TGTGCCAGCAGTTACCGACAGGATAGCAATCAGCCCCAGCATTTT. It is translated as CASSYRQDSNQPQHF.

In the case of this clone: Other DNA sequences in this sample translate to the same CDR3. J is TRBJ1-2 and V is TRBV9; D gene unclear. CDR1 and CDR2 (germline): SGDLS, YYNGEE. This CDR3 region has 13 residues. V was trimmed by 0 bases and J by 0 bases, leaving 3 bases between them. Here the CDR3 DNA reads TGTGCCAGCAGCGTAGAGCCTAACTATGGCTACACCTTC. Translating it yields CASSVEPNYGYTF. The variable domain in full, completed from reference TRBV9 and TRBJ1-2, reads DSGVTQTPKHLITATGQRVTLRCSPRSGDLSVYWYQQSLDQGLQFLIQYYNGEERAKGNILERFSAQQFPDLHSELNLSSLELGDSALYFCASSVEPNYGYTFGSGTRLTVV.

V and J are TRBV5-4 and TRBJ1-3; 7 nucleotides align to TRBD1. The CDR3 consists of 12 residues. Trimming took 3 bases from V and 7 from J; bases not matched to a gene: 1. CDR1 SGHNT and CDR2 YYREEE come from the germline V gene (reference sequence). Here the CDR3 DNA reads TGTGCCAGCAGCTCACAGGGGAACACCATATATTTT. It is translated as CASSSQGNTIYF. Supplemented by reference TRBV5-4 and TRBJ1-3, the full variable domain reads ETGVTQSPTHLIKTRGQQVTLRCSSQSGHNTVSWYQQALGQGPQFIFQYYREEENGRGNFPPRFSGLQFPNYSSELNVNALELDDSALYLCASSSQGNTIYFGEGSWLTVV.

This chain uses TRBV6-1 with TRBJ1-2; D perhaps matches TRBD1 (6 bases). Germline CDR1 reads MNHNS; CDR2 reads SASEGT. Trimming stripped 9 bases from V and 4 bases from J, with 18 bases between. The CDR3 is made up of 14 amino acids. The CDR3 here is CASREGGSGYGYTF. DNA for the CDR3: TGTGCCAGTAGGGAGGGGGGCTCCGGCTATGGCTACACCTTC.

CDR3: CASSLGTEKNIQYF. In DNA form, the CDR3 reads TGTGCCAGCAGCTTGGGGACGGAAAAAAACATTCAGTACTTC. The chain carries TRBV5-4 and TRBJ2-4; D is unresolved. The length of the CDR3 is 14 residues. Germline loops: CDR1 SGHNT, CDR2 YYREEE (reference sequence). V was clipped by 0 bases and J by 4 bases, with 8 bases between them.

This chain uses TRBV6-5 with TRBJ1-2; no clear D gene. The CDR3 sequence is 13 residues long. The germline CDR1 and CDR2 sequences are MNHEY and SVGAGI. The ends were cut back, 2 bases at V and 4 bases at J, with 8 bases in the middle. The CDR3, as DNA: TGTGCCAGCAGTTACCTAGGACCCTATGGCTACACCTTC. As protein: CASSYLGPYGYTF.

Only one count was recorded for this clone. The CDR3 sequence: CASSPLQGNEQYF. Here the CDR3 DNA reads TGTGCCAGCAGCCCCCTCCAGGGAAACGAGCAGTACTTC. The V call is TRBV11-2, the J call TRBJ2-7, with a possible D match to TRBD1 (5 bases). This CDR3 has 13 residues. The germline V gene has CDR1 SGHAT and CDR2 FQNNGV. The V end lost 5 bases, the J end lost 5 bases, and 13 bases lay between the germline ends.

V is TRBV5-1 and J is TRBJ2-3; TRBD2 aligns across 13 bases. Looked up from germline, CDR1 is SGHRS and CDR2 is YFSETQ. CDR3 length: 19 residues. J was trimmed by 1 base and V by 4 bases; bases with no gene match: 12. CDR3 nucleotides: TGCGCCAGCAGCCCACCCTTACTAGCGGGAGGGCCGGGCACAGATACGCAGTATTTT. Residues: CASSPPLLAGGPGTDTQYF.

The chain combines TRBV4-1 with TRBJ2-3, with 11 bases matching TRBD2. The V gene's germline CDR1 is MGHRA and CDR2 YSYEKL. Germline trimming cut 3 bases from V and 6 bases from J; bases unmatched to any gene: 8. The length of the CDR3 is 16 residues. CDR3 in DNA: TGCGCCAGCAGCCACCTACTAGCGGGAGTAGCGGATACGCAGTATTTT. Translated: CASSHLLAGVADTQYF.

The chain employs TRBV5-1 and TRBJ2-7; either TRBD1 or TRBD2 may supply D (5 bases each). The V gene lost 4 bases and the J gene lost 3 bases, with 14 bases spanning the gap. CDR3 length: 14 residues. Per the germline V gene, CDR1 is SGHRS and CDR2 is YFSETQ. Here the CDR3 reads CASSPQDSYYEQYF. The CDR3 DNA reads TGCGCCAGCAGCCCACAGGACTCTTACTACGAGCAGTACTTC.

This clone was detected only once. This chain links TRBV5-6 with TRBJ2-7; a weak D match, TRBD1 (6 bases). The V gene lost 5 bases and the J gene lost 3 bases, with 12 bases spanning the gap. The CDR3 totals 13 residues. Per germline, CDR1 SGHDT and CDR2 YYEEEE. The CDR3 here is CASRQGLNYEQYF. CDR3 nucleotide sequence: TGTGCCAGCAGGCAGGGGCTCAACTACGAGCAGTACTTC.

CDR3 sequence reads: CASSELGTGMNTEAFF. CDR3 in DNA: TGTGCCAGCAGTGAATTGGGGACAGGCATGAACACTGAAGCTTTCTTT. This chain joins TRBV25-1 and TRBJ1-1; 8 nucleotides match TRBD1. The CDR3 length is 16 residues. V shed 1 base and J 0 bases; nucleotides not matched to a gene: 4. From germline, CDR1 is MGHDK and CDR2 SYGVNS.

V is TRBV23-1 and J is TRBJ2-6; D remains ambiguous. TRBV23-1 is an ORF, and what it does is uncertain. V lost 10 bases to trimming and J lost 1 base, with 11 bases between them. The CDR3 is made up of 14 amino acids. The CDR3 nucleotides are TGCGCCACCATATCCCCTTCTGGGGCCAACGTCCTGACTTTC. Its protein is CATISPSGANVLTF.

V usage is TRBV7-2 and J usage is TRBJ2-7; TRBD1 aligns across 7 bases. Germline loops: CDR1 SGHTA, CDR2 FQGNSA. The CDR3 sequence is 16 residues long. Trimming cost V 4 bases and J 6 bases; bases outside gene matches: 15. The CDR3 region is CASSSRDSVSSIEQYF. For the CDR3, the DNA is TGTGCCAGCAGCTCCCGGGACAGCGTATCCTCTATCGAGCAGTACTTC. Full variable domain (rest looked up from reference TRBV7-2 and TRBJ2-7): GAGVSQSPSNKVTEKGKDVELRCDPISGHTALYWYRQSLGQGLEFLIYFQGNSAPDKSGLPSDRFSAERTGGSVSTLTIQRTQQEDSAVYLCASSSRDSVSSIEQYFGPGTRLTVT.

The V and J genes are TRBV6-1 and TRBJ2-5, with 7 positions matching TRBD1. The germline CDR1 and CDR2 sequences are MNHNS and SASEGT. CDR3 length: 13 residues. After removal of 2 bases from V and 5 bases from J, the junction contained 2 bases not matched to a gene. The DNA of the CDR3 is TGTGCCAGCAGTGAATCACAGGGGGAGACCCAGTACTTC. Translating gives CASSESQGETQYF.

J is TRBJ2-2 and V is TRBV9, with TRBD1 as a possible D gene (6 bases). V lost 1 base and J lost 6, with 16 bases in between. This CDR3 comprises 16 residues. CDR1 and CDR2 from the germline V gene are SGDLS and YYNGEE. In nucleotides, the CDR3 is TGTGCCAGCAGCGTAACGATAGGACAGTATTCCGGGGAGCTGTTTTTT. It is translated as CASSVTIGQYSGELFF.

The V and J genes are TRBV5-1 and TRBJ2-7; TRBD1 or TRBD2 may be the D gene (5 bases each). There are 15 residues in the CDR3. Germline V gene lookup returns CDR1 SGHRS and CDR2 YFSETQ. V lost 0 bases to trimming and J lost 0 bases, with 10 bases between them. The CDR3 nucleotides read TGCGCCAGCAGCTTGGCGGGGACCTACTCCTACGAGCAGTACTTC. Translating gives CASSLAGTYSYEQYF.

About this clone itself: Distinct nucleotide sequences in the sample also encode this CDR3. This rearrangement joins TRBV5-1 to TRBJ2-5, with D unresolved. Germline V gives CDR1 SGHRS, CDR2 YFSETQ. The CDR3 has 13 residues. The germline V and J ends were trimmed by 3 bases and 3 bases, with 9 bases remaining between them. DNA of the CDR3: TGCGCCAGCAGCTCCCGGGCCGAAGAGACCCAGTACTTC. This codes for CASSSRAEETQYF. The variable domain in full, with the rest retrieved from reference TRBV5-1 and TRBJ2-5, is KAGVTQTPRYLIKTRGQQVTLSCSPISGHRSVSWYQQTPGQGLQFLFEYFSETQRNKGNFPGRFSGRQFSNSRSEMNVSTLELGDSALYLCASSSRAEETQYFGPGTRLLVL.

The V gene is TRBV10-1, the J gene TRBJ1-1; D call uncertain. This CDR3 has 15 residues. The germline V and J ends were trimmed by 0 bases and 4 bases, with 12 bases remaining between them. Germline V gene lookup returns CDR1 WNHNN and CDR2 SYGVQD (reference sequence). The CDR3 nucleotides read TGCGCCAGCAGTGAGTCGACGGGCACGGGCACTGAAGCTTTCTTT. Its translation is CASSESTGTGTEAFF.

The chain employs TRBV6-6 and TRBJ1-1; no firm D call. V was shortened by 2 bases and J by 0 bases, with 7 bases between the two germline ends. This CDR3 spans 14 amino acids. Germline assignment: CDR1 MNHNY and CDR2 SVGAGI (reference sequence). DNA of the CDR3: TGTGCCAGCAGTTACCCGCCATTGAACACTGAAGCTTTCTTT. This gives the protein CASSYPPLNTEAFF.

This rearrangement joins TRBV5-6 to TRBJ1-5; tentative D call: TRBD1 (5 bases). This CDR3 spans 18 amino acids. Germline V CDR1 and CDR2: SGHDT, YYEEEE. V lost 2 bases to trimming and J lost 0 bases, with 18 bases between them. CDR3 sequence (DNA): TGTGCCAGCAGCTTTAGACGGGTACTACAGGATAGCAATCAGCCCCAGCATTTT. Translating gives CASSFRRVLQDSNQPQHF. Full variable domain (remainder filled in from reference TRBV5-6 and TRBJ1-5): DAGVTQSPTHLIKTRGQQVTLRCSPKSGHDTVSWYQQALGQGPQFIFQYYEEEERQRGNFPDRFSGHQFPNYSSELNVNALLLGDSALYLCASSFRRVLQDSNQPQHFGDGTRLSIL.

The chain links TRBV5-1 to TRBJ2-4, with 7 nucleotides matching TRBD1. The CDR3 runs to 14 residues. The germline V gene encodes CDR1 SGHRS and CDR2 YFSETQ. J lost 9 bases, V lost 1 base, and 7 bases had no gene match. CDR3 region: CASSLFSGGPIQYF. Here the CDR3 DNA reads TGCGCCAGCAGCTTGTTTTCAGGGGGTCCCATTCAGTACTTC.